Below are 29 T cell receptor beta chains sequenced from a single sample in a study of T cell responses to AZD1222 COVID-19 vaccine (dated by TCRdb to the early 2020s). The time point label, read with the paper, signifies: about 28 days (+/-7) after the second vaccine dose. The library came from the immunoSEQ multiplex PCR assay. Here the immuneACCESS table is served through TCRdb, limited to in-frame sequences with V and J called. Missing clones are a known gap in these copies; in checked studies unresolved V genes cover under half, and the rest lacks a known reason. Recorded for this sample are 100,000 or so clones; about 88% of them occurred a single time. The ten largest clones capture around 45% of the sample. The source material was peripheral blood, sampled 28 days after the second AZD1222 dose. These receptors were obtained from an adult who received the AZD1222 COVID-19 vaccine.

V and J are TRBV14 and TRBJ2-1; 7 bases align to TRBD2. Germline V gene sequence: CDR1 SGHDN, CDR2 FVKESK. This CDR3 comprises 22 residues. V was pared by 3 bases and J by 1 base, with 24 bases of the junction left unmatched. In DNA, the CDR3 is TGTGCCAGCAGCCAGGACCGCCCACCCCTGGGGCCGCGGGGGTGGTCCTACAATGAGCAGTTCTTC. Translated, it gives CASSQDRPPLGPRGWSYNEQFF.

This rearrangement joins TRBV19 to TRBJ1-1; D not certain. The V end lost 9 bases, the J end lost 8 bases, and 19 bases lay between the germline ends. This CDR3 contains 13 residues. Germline V gene sequence: CDR1 LNHDA, CDR2 SQIVND (reference sequence). DNA for the CDR3: TGTGCCAGCAGTGGACCGACCAGATCAGAAGCTTTCTTT. This sequence encodes CASSGPTRSEAFF. Drawing the rest from reference TRBV19 and TRBJ1-1, the complete variable domain is DGGITQSPKYLFRKEGQNVTLSCEQNLNHDAMYWYRQDPGQGLRLIYYSQIVNDFQKGDIAEGYSVSREKKESFPLTVTSAQKNPTAFYLCASSGPTRSEAFFGQGTRLTVV.

V usage is TRBV5-5 and J usage is TRBJ2-7; either TRBD1 or TRBD2 may fit D (5 bases each). The CDR3 extends over 14 amino acids. Germline lookup yields CDR1 SGHKS and CDR2 YYEKEE (reference sequence). V lost 2 bases and J 5 bases, leaving 14 bases between the germline ends. The CDR3 DNA is TGTGCCAGCAGCTTCGGGACGGCTTCAAACGAGCAGTACTTC. This codes for CASSFGTASNEQYF. Based on the CDR3 plus reference TRBV5-5 and TRBJ2-7, the full variable domain is DAGVTQSPTHLIKTRGQQVTLRCSPISGHKSVSWYQQVLGQGPQFIFQYYEKEERGRGNFPDRFSARQFPNYSSELNVNALLLGDSALYLCASSFGTASNEQYFGPGTRLTVT.

The J gene is TRBJ1-6, the V gene TRBV28; the match to TRBD1 covers 12 bases. The germline V gene has CDR1 MDHEN and CDR2 SYDVKM. This CDR3 has 17 amino acids. V dropped 6 bases and J dropped 3; count of bases not matched to a gene: 6. The CDR3 is CASRGQGASFYNSPLHF. In DNA form, the CDR3 reads TGTGCCAGCAGGGGACAGGGGGCAAGCTTCTATAATTCACCCCTCCACTTT.

The chain employs TRBV5-8 and TRBJ2-1; TRBD2 matches 11 bases. Germline CDR1 is SGHTS and CDR2 is YDEGEE. This CDR3 has 14 amino acids. Germline trimming cut 1 base from V and 8 bases from J; bases unmatched to any gene: 2. CDR3 amino acids: CASSLIAGGHEQFF. The CDR3 DNA sequence: TGTGCCAGCAGCTTGATAGCGGGAGGGCATGAGCAGTTCTTC.

This sequence joins TRBV7-6 and TRBJ2-3; D possibly corresponds to TRBD2 (5 bases). Trimming left V 0 bases short and J 0 bases short, with 16 bases between. In germline, CDR1 is SGHVS, CDR2 FNYEAQ. The CDR3 length is 18 residues. CDR3 sequence: CASSLAPVAPSSTDTQYF. CDR3 DNA sequence: TGTGCCAGCAGCTTAGCACCGGTAGCGCCGAGTAGCACAGATACGCAGTATTTT. The full variable domain, with the rest looked up from reference TRBV7-6 and TRBJ2-3, is GAGVSQSPRYKVTKRGQDVALRCDPISGHVSLYWYRQALGQGPEFLTYFNYEAQQDKSGLPNDRFSAERPEGSISTLTIQRTEQRDSAMYRCASSLAPVAPSSTDTQYFGPGTRLTVL.

This clone has a single count. CDR3 amino acids: CASSVSLLAGQETQYF. The CDR3 DNA follows: TGTGCCAGCAGCGTAAGCCTTCTAGCGGGACAAGAGACCCAGTACTTC. The V gene is TRBV9, the J gene TRBJ2-5, with 9 bases that match TRBD2. V trimming: 1 base; J trimming: 2 bases; junction bases outside the gene matches: 6. Germline assignment: CDR1 SGDLS and CDR2 YYNGEE. This CDR3 has 16 residues.

The chain uses TRBV30 and TRBJ1-1; D uncertain. The germline gives CDR1 GTSNPN, CDR2 SVGIG (reference sequence). V shed 3 bases and J shed 7 bases, with 18 bases lying between them. This CDR3 spans 14 amino acids. For the CDR3, the DNA is TGTGCCTGGAGACTCTCATCGCCGGGAGGTGAAGCTTTCTTT. Encoded protein: CAWRLSSPGGEAFF.

This clone was counted once. This chain joins TRBV30 and TRBJ1-1; D not resolved. Germline V gene data show CDR1 as GTSNPN and CDR2 as SVGIG (reference sequence). The length of the CDR3 is 14 residues. V was cut by 3 bases and J by 1 base, with 12 bases left in between. This CDR3 reads CAWRTTSKNTEAFF. The CDR3 nucleotides read TGTGCCTGGAGAACTACCTCCAAGAACACTGAAGCTTTCTTT.

The CDR3 here is CASSLASGALNTIYF. The CDR3 DNA reads as TGTGCCAGCAGCTTAGCGTCGGGGGCGTTAAACACCATATATTTT. This rearrangement joins TRBV7-9 to TRBJ1-3; possible D gene TRBD1, 6 bases. There are 15 residues in the CDR3. Trimming took off 0 bases at V and 6 bases at J, with 12 bases between the two ends. Looked up from germline, CDR1 is SEHNR and CDR2 is FQNEAQ (reference sequence).

The chain recombines TRBV5-4 with TRBJ1-2; tentatively, D is TRBD1 (6 bases). This CDR3 spans 17 amino acids. The germline V gene has CDR1 SGHNT and CDR2 YYREEE (reference sequence). V was trimmed by 0 bases and J by 4 bases, leaving 19 bases between them. The CDR3 loop is CASSLEGRTAFSYGYTF. The CDR3 DNA is TGTGCCAGCAGCTTGGAGGGTCGGACAGCCTTTAGCTATGGCTACACCTTC.

The chain recombines TRBV6-6 with TRBJ2-1; TRBD2 agrees at 7 bases. V lost 7 bases and J lost 9; bases outside the gene matches: 18. From germline, CDR1 is MNHNY and CDR2 SVGAGI (reference sequence). The CDR3 has 16 amino acids. CDR3 coding DNA: TGTGCCAGCACCACCCTGAGACTAGCACTTGTCGGTGAGCAGTTCTTC. This sequence encodes CASTTLRLALVGEQFF.

This clone was detected a few times. The chain uses TRBV6-2 or TRBV6-3 and TRBJ1-1; the D gene is possibly TRBD1 (6 bases). This CDR3 has 14 residues. Germline loops: CDR1 MNHEY, CDR2 SVGEGT. V was shortened by 6 bases and J by 3 bases, with 14 bases between the two germline ends. The CDR3 region has the DNA TGTGCCAGCAGCCCTGGGAGGGGGGACACTGAAGCTTTCTTT. This encodes CASSPGRGDTEAFF.

This clone came up once. This chain joins TRBV29-1 and TRBJ2-1; 9 positions agree with TRBD2. This CDR3 has 16 amino acids. Trimming at V came to 8 bases and at J to 0 bases, leaving 11 bases not matched to a gene. The germline gives CDR1 SQVTM, CDR2 ANQGSEA. This chain's CDR3 is CSHETSGPSSYNEQFF. In nucleotides, the CDR3 is TGCAGCCACGAAACTAGCGGGCCAAGCTCCTACAATGAGCAGTTCTTC.

The chain uses TRBV19 and TRBJ1-4; D unresolved. This CDR3 comprises 17 residues. Looked up from germline, CDR1 is LNHDA and CDR2 is SQIVND (reference sequence). The V and J ends lost 3 bases and 0 bases respectively, with 14 bases between them. The DNA for the CDR3 is TGTGCCAGTAGTATCCCGGCCACCCTAGCAACTAATGAAAAACTGTTTTTT. Amino acid sequence: CASSIPATLATNEKLFF.

This clone was counted only a few times. The J gene is TRBJ2-7, the V gene TRBV2; 7 nucleotides agree with TRBD1. This CDR3 has 12 residues. Germline CDR1 is SNHLY and CDR2 is FYNNEI. V lost 7 bases, J lost 6 bases, and 6 bases stayed unmatched. The CDR3 DNA is TGTGCCAGCATGAGACAGGGACCCGAGCAGTACTTC. Translated, it gives CASMRQGPEQYF.

The CDR3 coding sequence is TGTGCCAGTAGCCGGGACAGCAATAGCAATCAGCCCCAGCATTTT. It encodes CASSRDSNSNQPQHF. The V call is TRBV19, the J call TRBJ1-5; 7 bases align to TRBD1. CDR1 and CDR2 (germline): LNHDA, SQIVND (reference sequence). The V gene end was trimmed by 6 bases and the J gene end by 0 bases; junction bases not matched to a gene: 5. This CDR3 spans 15 amino acids.

The chain has TRBV27 and TRBJ2-4, with 7 bases lining up with TRBD1. The V segment lost 5 bases and the J segment 0 bases; nucleotides outside the gene matches: 10. The germline CDR1 and CDR2 sequences are MNHEY and SMNVEV (reference sequence). The CDR3 has 17 residues. CDR3 amino acids: CASSHRGTDLAKNIQYF. Written as DNA, the CDR3 is TGTGCCAGCAGTCATAGGGGGACAGATCTAGCCAAAAACATTCAGTACTTC.

V and J are TRBV6-4 and TRBJ2-6, with D possibly matching TRBD1 (5 bases). V dropped 0 bases and J dropped 0 bases, with 12 bases sitting between them. This CDR3 comprises 18 residues. Germline CDR1 reads MRHNA; CDR2 reads SNTAGT. The CDR3 DNA sequence: TGTGCCAGCAGTGACTCGGAGACAGCTGGCTCTGGGGCCAACGTCCTGACTTTC. This encodes CASSDSETAGSGANVLTF.

Here the CDR3 DNA reads TGCGCCAGCAGCCCCCCGGGGAGCACTGAAGCTTTCTTT. This translates into CASSPPGSTEAFF. V usage is TRBV5-1 and J usage is TRBJ1-1, with no clear D. Germline assignment: CDR1 SGHRS and CDR2 YFSETQ. The V end was cut by 4 bases, the J end by 4 bases, with 11 bases between. The CDR3 is 13 residues long.

The V call is TRBV3-1 (or the pseudogene TRBV3-2), the J call TRBJ2-7; D is uncertain. This CDR3 is built from 14 residues. V was trimmed by 3 bases and J by 3 bases, leaving 12 bases between them. Germline CDR1 is LGHDT and CDR2 is YNNKEL (reference sequence). The CDR3 loop is CASSHSDPLYEQYF. DNA of the CDR3: TGTGCCAGCAGCCATTCAGACCCCCTCTACGAGCAGTACTTC.

The V gene is TRBV4-1, the J gene TRBJ1-2, with D perhaps matching TRBD1 (5 bases). The germline V and J ends were trimmed by 4 bases and 0 bases, with 12 bases remaining between them. The CDR3 is made up of 15 amino acids. Germline loops: CDR1 MGHRA, CDR2 YSYEKL. Here the CDR3 reads CASSRDSLANYGYTF. The CDR3 region has the DNA TGCGCCAGCAGCCGCGACAGCTTAGCTAACTATGGCTACACCTTC.

J is TRBJ2-5 and V is TRBV11-2; perhaps TRBD1 as D (6 bases). Trimming shortened V by 4 bases and J by 3 bases, and 12 bases separated the two germline ends. Looked up from germline, CDR1 is SGHAT and CDR2 is FQNNGV. This CDR3 contains 14 residues. CDR3 coding DNA: TGTGCCAGCAGCTCCCGGACAGTAAAAGAGACCCAGTACTTC. Protein: CASSSRTVKETQYF. The full variable domain, in which reference TRBV11-2 and TRBJ2-5 provide the parts outside the CDR3, is EAGVAQSPRYKIIEKRQSVAFWCNPISGHATLYWYQQILGQGPKLLIQFQNNGVVDDSQLPKDRFSAERLKGVDSTLKIQPAKLEDSAVYLCASSSRTVKETQYFGPGTRLLVL.

The chain couples TRBV7-2 to TRBJ1-6; D unresolved. The germline V gene has CDR1 SGHTA and CDR2 FQGNSA. This CDR3 region has 15 residues. Deletions cut 8 bases from V and 0 bases from J, with 11 bases between. CDR3 in amino acids: CASSPGSSYNSPLHF. Written as DNA, the CDR3 is TGTGCCAGCTCCCCTGGGAGCTCCTATAATTCACCCCTCCACTTT.

The chain links TRBV7-2 to TRBJ2-7; D perhaps matches TRBD1 (6 bases). This CDR3 contains 14 residues. The germline V and J ends were trimmed by 5 bases and 4 bases, with 15 bases remaining between them. CDR1 is SGHTA, CDR2 FQGNSA, per germline. The CDR3 region has the DNA TGTGCCAGCAGCCCCACTGTACAGGGTTACGAGCAGTACTTC. Protein: CASSPTVQGYEQYF.

The V call is TRBV7-8, the J call TRBJ2-1, with 11 bases that match TRBD2. The V gene end was trimmed by 4 bases and the J gene end by 9 bases; junction bases not matched to a gene: 14. This CDR3 has 17 residues. CDR1 SGHVS and CDR2 FQNEAQ come from the germline V gene. The CDR3 reads CASSSALLAGGVVEQFF. Here the CDR3 DNA reads TGTGCCAGCAGCTCCGCCTTGCTAGCGGGAGGAGTGGTTGAGCAGTTCTTC. Supplemented by reference TRBV7-8 and TRBJ2-1, the full variable domain reads GAGVSQSPRYKVAKRGQDVALRCDPISGHVSLFWYQQALGQGPEFLTYFQNEAQLDKSGLPSDRFFAERPEGSVSTLKIQRTQQEDSAVYLCASSSALLAGGVVEQFFGPGTRLTVL.

CDR3 bases: TGTGCCAGCAGCTTAGGGCTAGCGGGTTACGAGCAGTACTTC. Translation gives CASSLGLAGYEQYF. V is TRBV7-2 and J is TRBJ2-7, with 8 bases that match TRBD2. Per germline, CDR1 SGHTA and CDR2 FQGNSA. The CDR3 contains 14 residues. The J segment lost 4 bases and the V segment lost 1 base, leaving 3 bases of the junction unmatched.

V gene TRBV7-9 combines with J gene TRBJ2-3; 16 bases map to TRBD2. Germline trimming cut 5 bases from V and 0 bases from J; bases unmatched to any gene: 5. The germline gives CDR1 SEHNR, CDR2 FQNEAQ (reference sequence). The CDR3 runs to 18 residues. The CDR3 loop reads CASSDPGLAGGSTDTQYF. Written as DNA, the CDR3 is TGTGCCAGCAGCGATCCGGGACTAGCGGGAGGGAGCACAGATACGCAGTATTTT. The full variable domain, in which reference TRBV7-9 and TRBJ2-3 provide the parts outside the CDR3, is DTGVSQNPRHKITKRGQNVTFRCDPISEHNRLYWYRQTLGQGPEFLTYFQNEAQLEKSRLLSDRFSAERPKGSFSTLEIQRTEQGDSAMYLCASSDPGLAGGSTDTQYFGPGTRLTVL.

This chain connects TRBV14 to TRBJ2-5; D uncertain. The CDR3 has 13 residues. Germline V gene sequence: CDR1 SGHDN, CDR2 FVKESK. Trimming removed 7 bases at V and 5 bases at J, with 14 bases between. This CDR3 is CASNNQAYETQYF. The CDR3 DNA is TGTGCCAGCAACAATCAAGCATACGAGACCCAGTACTTC.